Listed below are T cell receptor beta chains from one sample, sequenced in a study of cytotoxic CD8 clonotypes in ibrutinib-treated CLL. The data were produced by immunoSEQ multiplex PCR, yet TCRdb's version contains in-frame clones alone and is incomplete. Among 45,000 to 60,000 clones, 56% were seen once, and the ten largest hold 20%. The source material was PBMCs, sampled after 24 months of ibrutinib treatment. These receptors all stem from a human donor with chronic lymphocytic leukemia. Both conserved end residues are part of each CDR3. The D gene is left open where the match is weak. Only some rows state a clone size, as once, few, many or a class for expanded clones.

NA	TRBJ2-3	NA	TRBV29-1	CSVGHLTDTQYF	TGCAGCGTTGGGCACCTAACAGATACGCAGTATTTT
NA	TRBJ1-6	TRBD1	TRBV13	CASSLPTRTGVPSPLHF	TGTGCCAGCAGCTTGCCCACGCGAACAGGGGTCCCTTCACCCCTCCACTTT
many	TRBJ1-2	TRBD1	TRBV5-1	CASRLAGQGGNYGYTF	TGCGCCAGCAGACTCGCCGGACAGGGTGGTAACTATGGCTACACCTTC
NA	TRBJ1-5	NA	TRBV30	CAWTPGRGGELGGLSNQPQHF	TGTGCCTGGACCCCAGGTAGGGGGGGAGAATTAGGCGGGCTAAGCAATCAGCCCCAGCATTTT
NA	TRBJ2-3	TRBD1	TRBV6-1	CASSEVGQGNSNTQYF	TGTGCCAGCAGTGAAGTTGGACAGGGGAATTCAAATACGCAGTATTTT
NA	TRBJ2-7	NA	TRBV7-2	CASSLGAWQGSTYEQYF	TGTGCCAGCAGCTTAGGGGCCTGGCAGGGCTCAACCTACGAGCAGTACTTC
NA	TRBJ2-7	TRBD2	TRBV6-5	CASSQLAVSYEQYF	TGTGCCAGCAGCCAGCTAGCGGTTTCCTACGAGCAGTACTTC
NA	TRBJ1-2	NA	TRBV5-6	CASSRGRNYGYTF	TGTGCCAGCAGCCGGGGGAGAAACTATGGCTACACCTTC
NA	TRBJ1-5	NA	TRBV6-5	CASSVRSPGHQPQHF	TGTGCCAGCAGTGTCAGGTCCCCGGGACATCAGCCCCAGCATTTT
NA	TRBJ2-3	TRBD1	TRBV29-1	CSAPGQGTDTQYF	TGCAGCGCACCGGGACAGGGTACAGATACGCAGTATTTT
NA	TRBJ2-6	NA	TRBV5-1	CASSSSGTGANVLTF	TGCGCCAGCAGCTCGTCTGGGACAGGGGCCAACGTCCTGACTTTC
NA	TRBJ2-7	TRBD1	TRBV6-5	CASSWDSYEQYF	TGTGCCAGCAGTTGGGACAGCTACGAGCAGTACTTC
NA	TRBJ1-2	NA	TRBV6-5	CASTNFGRNRGYTF	TGTGCCAGCACCAACTTCGGACGTAACAGGGGCTACACCTTC